This T cell receptor beta chain was profiled in a study of cytomegalovirus exposure and HLA in healthy donors. Study-level background: A prior study identified 90 million to 120 million unique TCR beta sequences from roughly 180 million T cells. Overall study findings and caveats: Later analysis identified a missense DCLRE1C variant that was linked to TCR beta V- and J-gene trimming.

A multiplex PCR was run with 60 Vbeta primers and 13 Jbeta primers. Authors' analysis steps: Approximately 11 million of the 60 million to 90 million unique TCR beta chains counted in a later analysis were shared. Data came from immunoSEQ multiplex PCR; TCRdb stores just in-frame clones and leaves some out. The V and J calls and clone size come from that table; D and trimming were worked out from the DNA. The specimen's table records tens of thousands of clones. In regard to this clone: As yet, its antigen is unknown.

Trimming removed 1 base at V and 9 bases at J, with 16 bases between. This CDR3 spans 15 amino acids. The germline CDR1 and CDR2 sequences are SGHVS and FNYEAQ. The sequence was obtained from a man aged 40-49 years in good health and CMV-seronegative. The sequencing sample was made of PBMCs. The chain couples TRBV7-6 to TRBJ2-1; D call uncertain. The CDR3 sequence is CASSLDTAESGEQFF. The CDR3 DNA is TGTGCCAGCAGCTTAGATACCGCCGAGTCGGGTGAGCAGTTCTTC.